In this sample, the clone carrying this TCR beta chain turned up a few times. Under the authors' procedure: Nucleated cell counts were estimated from reference gene primer amplification. Clones were sequenced by immunoSEQ multiplex PCR, and TCRdb holds only the in-frame ones, with some missing. V and J calls and clone size come straight from that table; D and trimming were deduced from the DNA. The sample lists roughly 130,000 clones, roughly 85% occurring once. This sample stems from a study of blood T cell repertoires in COVID-19. The germline CDR1 and CDR2 sequences are GTSNPN and SVGIG (reference sequence). CDR3 length: 11 residues. The V end lost 5 bases, the J end lost 7 bases, and 9 bases lay between the germline ends.

The sequenced sample consisted of peripheral blood. This clonotype originated in a man in his forties or fifties with acute or convalescent COVID-19. V and J are TRBV30 and TRBJ1-5; D is possibly TRBD1 (6 bases). CDR3 sequence (DNA): TGTGCCTGGGGAAGGGGGCAGCCCCAGCATTTT. Protein: CAWGRGQPQHF.